A single sample is the source of the 5 T cell receptor beta chains below, sequenced in a study of cytomegalovirus exposure and HLA in healthy donors. Primers for the PCR totalled 60 Vbeta and 13 Jbeta. The method was immunoSEQ multiplex PCR; TCRdb's version includes in-frame clones alone and lacks a portion of them. The table lists roughly 190,000 clones, over 65% of them singletons. Sequenced input: PBMCs. The source of these receptors is a woman under 40 in good health and CMV-seronegative.

The sample holds one count of this clone. This chain uses TRBV27 with TRBJ2-6; the match to TRBD1 covers 9 bases. Germline CDR1 reads MNHEY; CDR2 reads SMNVEV (reference sequence). CDR3 length: 18 amino acids. Trimming removed 1 base from V and 0 bases from J; junction bases left unmatched: 4. CDR3 residues: CASSLWTGDPSGANVLTF. The CDR3, as DNA: TGTGCCAGCAGTTTATGGACAGGGGACCCCTCTGGGGCCAACGTCCTGACTTTC.

V and J are TRBV11-2 and TRBJ1-6; 7 bases fit TRBD1. Germline CDR1 SGHAT, CDR2 FQNNGV. V trimming: 5 bases; J trimming: 5 bases; junction bases outside the gene matches: 6. The CDR3 length is 15 residues. The CDR3 bases are TGTGCCAGCAGCCCCAGACAGGGAAATAATTCACCCCTCCACTTT. This translates into CASSPRQGNNSPLHF. Drawing the rest from reference TRBV11-2 and TRBJ1-6, the complete variable domain is EAGVAQSPRYKIIEKRQSVAFWCNPISGHATLYWYQQILGQGPKLLIQFQNNGVVDDSQLPKDRFSAERLKGVDSTLKIQPAKLEDSAVYLCASSPRQGNNSPLHFGNGTRLTVT.

J is TRBJ2-5 and V is TRBV7-6; TRBD2 matches 7 bases. The CDR3 runs 16 residues. Unmatched junction bases numbered 16, after V lost 8 bases and J lost 4 bases. CDR1 and CDR2 from the germline V gene are SGHVS and FNYEAQ. CDR3 sequence: CASRHPLKRDGETQYF. The DNA for the CDR3 is TGTGCCAGCCGCCACCCCCTAAAGCGGGATGGAGAGACCCAGTACTTC.

This chain joins TRBV5-6 and TRBJ1-1, with 7 bases matching TRBD1. The CDR3 spans 16 residues. Germline assignment: CDR1 SGHDT and CDR2 YYEEEE. The ends lost 4 bases at V and 0 bases at J; junction bases unmatched: 9. CDR3: CASSELGTDLNTEAFF. CDR3 nucleotide sequence: TGTGCCAGCAGCGAACTCGGGACAGACTTGAACACTGAAGCTTTCTTT.

This sequence joins TRBV27 and TRBJ2-5; D is ambiguous. Gene TRBJ2-7 matches the end of the DNA better, so the J call may be wrong. Germline values: CDR1 MNHEY, CDR2 SMNVEV (reference sequence). The CDR3 sequence is 15 residues long. The DNA for the CDR3 is TGTGCCAGCAGTTACTCTGTTCTTGCCGTATACGAGCAGTACTTC. Translation gives CASSYSVLAVYEQYF.